Presented here are 32 T cell receptor beta chains from one specimen sequenced in a study of T cells after yellow fever vaccination. TCRdb processed the 5' RACE reads anew with MiXCR; each CDR3 protein has one entry. The sample has nearly 350,000 distinct CDR3 sequences, about 7.8% seen once. Sequenced here: PBMCs, sampled approximately 47 days after the first yellow fever vaccination. Every receptor here comes from a man aged 18 to 29 who received the YFV17D yellow fever vaccine.

J is TRBJ2-7 and V is TRBV18, with D perhaps TRBD1 or TRBD2 (5 bases each). This CDR3 has 15 residues. Trimming pared 3 bases from V and 3 bases from J, leaving 15 bases between. CDR1 and CDR2 (germline): KGHSH, LQKENI. DNA of the CDR3: TGTGCCAGCTCACCGCCGGGACCTCCGGGCTACGAGCAGTACTTC. It is translated as CASSPPGPPGYEQYF.

This chain uses TRBV12-3 or TRBV12-4 with TRBJ1-5; D ambiguous. The CDR3 contains 15 residues. V lost 5 bases, J lost 2 bases, and 13 bases lay in between. For the CDR3, the DNA is TGTGCCAGCAGTCCACCTCGACCTGGCAATCAGCCCCAGCATTTT. Its protein product is CASSPPRPGNQPQHF.

This rearrangement joins TRBV7-2 to TRBJ2-3; a weak D match, TRBD1 (5 bases). The CDR3 runs 13 residues. V was pared by 10 bases and J by 2 bases, with 13 bases between. Germline V gene lookup returns CDR1 SGHTA and CDR2 FQGNSA. The DNA for the CDR3 is TGTGCCACCGAGCTAGGGGACACAGATACGCAGTATTTT. This sequence encodes CATELGDTDTQYF.

A few counts support this clonotype. The rearrangement links TRBV19 to TRBJ2-7, with TRBD1 matching over 7 bases. The CDR3 extends over 13 amino acids. V lost 6 bases, J lost 6 bases, and 8 bases stayed unmatched. The germline CDR1 and CDR2 sequences are LNHDA and SQIVND (reference sequence). The CDR3 nucleotides are TGTGCCAGTAGAAGACAGGGTCTAAGCGAGCAGTACTTC. Its protein product is CASRRQGLSEQYF.

This chain connects TRBV7-2 to TRBJ2-1; D is possibly TRBD2 (6 bases). V dropped 2 bases and J dropped 3 bases, with 17 bases sitting between them. CDR3 length: 17 amino acids. Germline-derived CDR1 and CDR2 are SGHTA and FQGNSA. CDR3 sequence (DNA): TGTGCCAGCAGCTTATCATTTTCCCTGACTAGCTACAATGAGCAGTTCTTC. Translation gives CASSLSFSLTSYNEQFF.

The V and J genes are TRBV6-5 and TRBJ2-7; weak D call: TRBD1 (6 bases). V lost 2 bases and J 3 bases, leaving 11 bases between the germline ends. Germline CDR1 is MNHEY and CDR2 is SVGAGI. This CDR3 has 14 residues. Written as DNA, the CDR3 is TGTGCCAGCAGTTACGGGGGCTCCTACTACGAGCAGTACTTC. Encoded protein: CASSYGGSYYEQYF.

This clonotype has only a few counts. V is TRBV5-1 and J is TRBJ2-1; possibly TRBD1 for D (6 bases). The CDR3 has 15 residues. Trimming cost V 1 base and J 6 bases, with 14 bases left between them. CDR1 is SGHRS and CDR2 is YFSETQ in the germline V gene. CDR3 nucleotides: TGCGCCAGCAGCTTGTACAGGGTTAACGGCAATGAGCAGTTCTTC. Translated, it gives CASSLYRVNGNEQFF.

This chain uses TRBV29-1 with TRBJ1-2, with D unclear. The V gene's germline CDR1 is SQVTM and CDR2 ANQGSEA. With 3 bases removed from V and 2 bases from J, the gap between germline ends came to 16 bases. This CDR3 spans 15 amino acids. The CDR3 DNA reads as TGCAGCGTTGATCGCCGGGGAGGGATCAACTATGGCTACACCTTC. Residues: CSVDRRGGINYGYTF.

This clonotype was seen more than once but under ten times. The V and J genes are TRBV7-9 and TRBJ1-4; D is unclear. Trimming took 5 bases from V and 5 from J, leaving 15 bases between them. The CDR3 runs 15 residues. Germline lookup yields CDR1 SEHNR and CDR2 FQNEAQ (reference sequence). CDR3 bases: TGTGCCAGCAGCCCTCCCTCGGTGGGAAATGAAAAACTGTTTTTT. It codes for CASSPPSVGNEKLFF.

About this clonotype itself: It may be a read error: a sequence one base away is much more abundant. This chain connects TRBV5-5 to TRBJ1-2; no clear D. Trimming shortened V by 0 bases and J by 7 bases, and 13 bases separated the two germline ends. CDR3 length: 14 residues. The germline V gene encodes CDR1 SGHKS and CDR2 YYEKEE (reference sequence). In nucleotides, the CDR3 is TGTGCCAGCAGCTTGGGACGGCGTGACTTTGGCTACACCTTC. Its protein product is CASSLGRRDFGYTF.

The rearrangement joins TRBV11-2 to TRBJ2-1; D is unclear. CDR1 is SGHAT and CDR2 is FQNNGV in the germline V gene. CDR3 length: 15 residues. The ends were cut back, 0 bases at V and 10 bases at J, with 16 bases in the middle. CDR3 residues: CASSLEPRPGVEQFF. Here the CDR3 DNA reads TGTGCCAGCAGCTTAGAGCCGAGGCCTGGGGTAGAGCAGTTCTTC.

A few counts support this clonotype. The chain combines TRBV29-1 with TRBJ2-7, with D tentatively TRBD1 (5 bases). This CDR3 has 13 amino acids. V gave up 1 base and J gave up 3 bases, with 10 bases separating them. CDR1 SQVTM and CDR2 ANQGSEA come from the germline V gene. The CDR3 coding sequence is TGCAGCGTTGAAGCTGCAGGGTTCTACGAGCAGTACTTC. It codes for CSVEAAGFYEQYF.

This clonotype was counted between two and nine times. The chain is built from TRBV7-9 and TRBJ2-2, with 8 bases that match TRBD1. Germline CDR1 reads SEHNR; CDR2 reads FQNEAQ (reference sequence). The CDR3 length is 17 residues. The J segment lost 6 bases and the V segment lost 2 bases, leaving 11 bases of the junction unmatched. The CDR3 loop reads CASSLSPGQGSSGELFF. CDR3 DNA sequence: TGTGCCAGCAGCTTATCTCCCGGACAGGGTTCCTCCGGGGAGCTGTTTTTT.

The chain uses TRBV4-3 and TRBJ1-1; 9 nucleotides agree with TRBD1. This CDR3 spans 19 amino acids. J lost 5 bases, V lost 0 bases, and 16 bases had no gene match. Germline assignment: CDR1 LGHNA and CDR2 YSLEER. CDR3 amino acids: CASSQDGWTQDRGKTEAFF. The CDR3 region has the DNA TGCGCCAGCAGCCAAGATGGATGGACCCAGGACAGGGGTAAGACTGAAGCTTTCTTT.

The rearrangement uses TRBV18 and TRBJ2-1; TRBD1 matches at 9 bases. CDR1 is KGHSH, CDR2 LQKENI, per germline. After removal of 6 bases from V and 7 bases from J, the junction contained 10 bases not matched to a gene. The CDR3 totals 15 residues. The CDR3 DNA is TGTGCCAGCTCGTCGGGGACAGGGCGGCAGAATGAGCAGTTCTTC. This codes for CASSSGTGRQNEQFF.

V usage is TRBV15 and J usage is TRBJ2-1; D is perhaps TRBD1 or TRBD2 (6 bases each). Germline V lookup: CDR1 LNHNV, CDR2 YYDKDF (reference sequence). CDR3 size: 15 residues. With 5 bases removed from V and 9 bases from J, the gap between germline ends came to 20 bases. CDR3 sequence reads: CATSGGTTGGGEQFF. CDR3 sequence (DNA): TGTGCCACCAGCGGGGGGACGACCGGAGGGGGTGAGCAGTTCTTC.

In this sample, this clonotype turned up many times. V gene TRBV15 combines with J gene TRBJ2-3, with 8 bases identical to TRBD2. Germline lookup yields CDR1 LNHNV and CDR2 YYDKDF (reference sequence). V shed 1 base, J shed 5 bases, and the junction held 11 bases outside the gene matches. The CDR3 runs to 17 residues. The CDR3 DNA is TGTGCCACCAGCAGAGGCGGTCGGGGACTAGAGAAAGATACGCAGTATTTT. Translation: CATSRGGRGLEKDTQYF. The variable domain in full, with the rest retrieved from reference TRBV15 and TRBJ2-3, is DAMVIQNPRYQVTQFGKPVTLSCSQTLNHNVMYWYQQKSSQAPKLLFHYYDKDFNNEADTPDNFQSRRPNTSFCFLDIRSPGLGDTAMYLCATSRGGRGLEKDTQYFGPGTRLTVL.

V and J are TRBV20-1 and TRBJ2-2; 7 bases align to TRBD1. This CDR3 has 15 residues. The germline CDR1 and CDR2 sequences are DFQATT and SNEGSKA (reference sequence). J was trimmed by 7 bases and V by 0 bases; bases with no gene match: 8. CDR3 sequence reads: CSARDGEGDSGELFF. The CDR3 nucleotides read TGCAGTGCTAGAGATGGCGAGGGGGACAGCGGGGAGCTGTTTTTT.

This clonotype was detected many times. The V and J genes are TRBV9 and TRBJ1-2; D is perhaps TRBD1 (5 bases). Trimming cost V 0 bases and J 4 bases, with 13 bases left between them. CDR1 is SGDLS and CDR2 is YYNGEE in the germline V gene. This CDR3 spans 15 amino acids. The CDR3 nucleotides read TGTGCCAGCAGCGTAGAGGCCCGGGGCGGCTATGGCTACACCTTC. Translation gives CASSVEARGGYGYTF.

V is TRBV7-8 and J is TRBJ2-1; 10 bases fit TRBD2. The length of the CDR3 is 15 residues. Trimming cost V 1 base and J 7 bases; bases outside gene matches: 4. Germline values: CDR1 SGHVS, CDR2 FQNEAQ. This chain's CDR3 is CASSLDLAGDNEQFF. The CDR3 DNA follows: TGTGCCAGCAGCTTAGACCTAGCGGGGGATAATGAGCAGTTCTTC.

This clonotype was found many times. V gene TRBV5-1 combines with J gene TRBJ1-2; unclear D gene. V shed 5 bases and J shed 0 bases, with 8 bases lying between them. This CDR3 is built from 13 residues. The germline CDR1 and CDR2 sequences are SGHRS and YFSETQ. The CDR3 DNA reads as TGCGCCAGCAGAACGGACGCTAACTATGGCTACACCTTC. The encoded protein is CASRTDANYGYTF.

V is TRBV18 and J is TRBJ1-2; D is possibly TRBD1 (5 bases). The CDR3 totals 14 residues. Germline CDR1 KGHSH, CDR2 LQKENI. V shed 3 bases and J shed 5 bases, with 13 bases lying between them. CDR3 sequence reads: CASSPRDAEYGYTF. CDR3 DNA: TGTGCCAGCTCACCTCGGGACGCTGAGTATGGCTACACCTTC.

The rearrangement links TRBV10-3 to TRBJ2-1; TRBD2 aligns across 7 bases. J was trimmed by 1 base and V by 0 bases; bases with no gene match: 9. Germline V lookup: CDR1 ENHRY, CDR2 SYGVKD. The CDR3 runs to 18 residues. The CDR3 sequence: CAISESAGVGDSYNEQFF. The CDR3 DNA reads as TGTGCCATCAGTGAGTCGGCGGGGGTCGGGGATTCCTACAATGAGCAGTTCTTC.

The rearrangement uses TRBV5-1 and TRBJ2-1, with D uncertain. The V and J ends lost 0 bases and 9 bases respectively, with 16 bases between them. This CDR3 contains 15 residues. Germline CDR1 is SGHRS and CDR2 is YFSETQ. DNA of the CDR3: TGCGCCAGCAGCTTGGGGGTAGTAAGTTATGGTGAGCAGTTCTTC. Encoded protein: CASSLGVVSYGEQFF. The whole variable domain, remainder taken from reference TRBV5-1 and TRBJ2-1, is KAGVTQTPRYLIKTRGQQVTLSCSPISGHRSVSWYQQTPGQGLQFLFEYFSETQRNKGNFPGRFSGRQFSNSRSEMNVSTLELGDSALYLCASSLGVVSYGEQFFGPGTRLTVL.

This clonotype was seen only a few times. This chain joins TRBV7-9 and TRBJ1-2, with 12 nucleotides matching TRBD1. The length of the CDR3 is 15 residues. Looked up from germline, CDR1 is SEHNR and CDR2 is FQNEAQ (reference sequence). V was clipped by 3 bases and J by 7 bases; unmatched bases: 6. The chain's CDR3 is CASSFGDRGQSGYTF. CDR3 sequence (DNA): TGTGCCAGCAGCTTCGGGGACAGGGGGCAATCTGGCTACACCTTC.

In this sample, this clonotype turned up a few times. The chain carries TRBV9 and TRBJ2-1; D is uncertain. V was pared by 2 bases and J by 0 bases, with 12 bases between. Germline loops: CDR1 SGDLS, CDR2 YYNGEE. This CDR3 contains 16 residues. The CDR3 protein is CASSVGLESSYNEQFF. The CDR3 bases are TGTGCCAGCAGCGTCGGCTTAGAGAGCTCCTACAATGAGCAGTTCTTC.

This clonotype was found a few times. The rearrangement links TRBV9 to TRBJ2-2; no clear D gene. Trimming removed 2 bases at V and 4 bases at J, with 6 bases between. Germline lookup yields CDR1 SGDLS and CDR2 YYNGEE. This CDR3 has 13 amino acids. As DNA, the CDR3 is TGTGCCAGCAGCGTCGACGGCACCGGGGAGCTGTTTTTT. Translated: CASSVDGTGELFF.

The chain uses TRBV5-4 and TRBJ2-7; D is possibly TRBD1 or TRBD2 (5 bases each). V gave up 1 base and J gave up 9 bases, with 14 bases separating them. Germline CDR1 and CDR2: SGHNT and YYREEE (reference sequence). This CDR3 has 13 residues. CDR3 nucleotide sequence: TGTGCCAGCAGCTTGCCAAGCCCGGGACGGCAGTACTTC. Residues: CASSLPSPGRQYF.

The gene calls are TRBV7-9 and TRBJ1-4, with D possibly being TRBD1 (6 bases). The CDR3 runs 16 residues. Germline V gene data show CDR1 as SEHNR and CDR2 as FQNEAQ (reference sequence). V shed 5 bases and J shed 3 bases, with 16 bases lying between them. The CDR3 sequence is CASSDLGGAANEKLFF. The CDR3 bases are TGTGCCAGCAGCGACCTCGGGGGGGCCGCTAATGAAAAACTGTTTTTT.

This clonotype has at least ten counts. The chain joins TRBV9 to TRBJ2-2; 8 nucleotides match TRBD1. The trim removed 5 bases at V and 0 bases at J, leaving 3 bases unmatched. The CDR3 length is 15 residues. Germline values: CDR1 SGDLS, CDR2 YYNGEE. The CDR3 region is CASREQGANTGELFF. The CDR3 DNA reads as TGTGCCAGCAGGGAACAGGGGGCGAACACCGGGGAGCTGTTTTTT.

This rearrangement joins TRBV4-1 to TRBJ1-4, with a possible D match to TRBD1 (5 bases). Per the germline V gene, CDR1 is MGHRA and CDR2 is YSYEKL. This CDR3 is built from 17 residues. V was pared by 3 bases and J by 5 bases, with 19 bases between. This CDR3 is CASSQPRRGRINEKLFF. For the CDR3, the DNA is TGCGCCAGCAGCCAGCCCCGGCGGGGACGGATAAATGAAAAACTGTTTTTT.

The chain couples TRBV12-3 or TRBV12-4 to TRBJ2-1; the D gene is possibly TRBD2 (7 bases). This CDR3 region has 16 residues. Trimming stripped 4 bases from V and 7 bases from J, with 20 bases between. CDR3 nucleotide sequence: TGTGCCAGCAGTTCGCCCGCGGGGGCCCCCCCAAATGAGCAGTTCTTC. Its translation is CASSSPAGAPPNEQFF.